These T cell receptor beta chains were read from a single sample in a study of long-term antiretroviral therapy in people with HIV. The protocol was immunoSEQ multiplex PCR, while the TCRdb copy is restricted to in-frame clones and leaves out a portion. Of 22,000 or so clones listed, over 70% are singletons. The material sequenced was unsorted PBMCs, taken 2.9 years after starting antiretroviral therapy. The origin of the receptors is a woman aged 25-40 years with HIV. Both conserved end residues are part of each CDR3. The D gene is left open where the match is weak. Clone size is shown for a subset of rows, as once, few, many or a class of expanded clone.

>-|TRBV5-1|TRBJ1-4|-
CASSLVHDEKLFF
TGCGCCAGCAGCTTGGTCCACGATGAAAAACTGTTTTTT
>-|TRBV6-5|TRBJ2-5|TRBD1
CASSSDRAEYF
TGTGCCAGCAGTAGCGACAGGGCCGAGTACTTC
>-|TRBV6-5|TRBJ1-2|-
CASRGATGPIVGYTF
TGTGCCAGCAGGGGTGCGACCGGTCCTATTGTTGGCTACACCTTC
>few|TRBV6-1|TRBJ1-6|-
CASSEVQGSSYNSPLHF
TGTGCCAGCAGTGAAGTACAGGGCAGCTCCTATAATTCACCCCTCCACTTT
>-|TRBV6-1|TRBJ1-2|TRBD1
CASSPGTGYGYTF
TGTGCCAGCAGTCCCGGGACAGGCTATGGCTACACCTTC
>-|TRBV2|TRBJ1-6|-
CASSEQGFTNSPLHF
TGTGCCAGCAGTGAACAAGGATTTACGAATTCACCCCTCCACTTT
>few|TRBV10-3|TRBJ1-2|TRBD1
CAISKDRANYGYTF
TGTGCCATCAGTAAGGACAGGGCTAACTATGGCTACACCTTC
>-|TRBV7-8|TRBJ2-3|-
CASSNQGILRDTQYF
TGTGCCAGCAGCAATCAGGGGATTTTAAGAGATACGCAGTATTTT
>-|TRBV30|TRBJ2-2|TRBD2
CAWKSLAGAVDTGELFF
TGTGCCTGGAAGTCCCTAGCGGGGGCCGTAGATACCGGGGAGCTGTTTTTT
>medium-sized|TRBV5-6|TRBJ1-6|-
CASRTGTVYNSPLHF
TGTGCCAGCAGAACCGGGACGGTCTATAATTCACCCCTCCACTTT
>-|TRBV4-1|TRBJ2-1|TRBD2
CASSQSAGGFREQFF
TGCGCCAGCAGCCAGTCAGCGGGGGGGTTCAGGGAGCAGTTCTTC
>-|TRBV6-1|TRBJ2-7|-
CASSEATDTYEQYF
TGTGCCAGCAGTGAAGCGACCGATACCTACGAGCAGTACTTC
>-|TRBV6-5|TRBJ1-1|TRBD1
CASSSRQGENTEAFF
TGTGCCAGCAGTTCCCGACAGGGAGAGAACACTGAAGCTTTCTTT
>-|TRBV11-2|TRBJ1-5|-
CASSLVGGNRVSNQPQHF
TGTGCCAGCAGCTTAGTAGGGGGGAACAGGGTCAGCAATCAGCCCCAGCATTTT
>-|TRBV7-3|TRBJ2-1|TRBD2
CASSLIAGGLYNEQFF
TGTGCCAGCAGCTTAATCGCGGGGGGGCTTTACAATGAGCAGTTCTTC
>once|TRBV10-2|TRBJ2-7|-
CASSDTVEQYF
TGCGCCAGCAGTGATACGGTCGAGCAGTACTTC
>few|TRBV5-4|TRBJ1-5|TRBD1
CASSLGGQGYNQPQHF
TGTGCCAGCAGCTTGGGGGGACAGGGCTACAATCAGCCCCAGCATTTT
>-|TRBV18|TRBJ2-2|TRBD1
CASSSKQGATSGELFF
TGTGCCAGCTCATCCAAACAGGGGGCAACGAGCGGGGAGCTGTTTTTT
>-|TRBV5-1|TRBJ1-1|-
CASSIQGKDTEAFF
TGCGCCAGCAGCATACAGGGTAAGGACACTGAAGCTTTCTTT
>-|TRBV6-6|TRBJ2-5|-
CASSPWEPGETQYF
TGTGCCAGCAGCCCGTGGGAACCCGGGGAGACCCAGTACTTC
>-|TRBV30|TRBJ2-2|-
CAWSLHTVNTGELFF
TGTGCCTGGAGCTTGCATACGGTGAACACCGGGGAGCTGTTTTTT
>-|TRBV30|TRBJ1-5|-
CAWSVRGSMNQPQHF
TGTGCCTGGAGTGTAAGAGGGTCAATGAATCAGCCCCAGCATTTT